This is a list of T cell receptor beta chains from one sample in a study of circulating and synovial CD4+ cells in juvenile arthritis. Produced via immunoSEQ multiplex PCR; TCRdb's table is partial and in-frame only. The table lists more than 30,000 clones, just over 90% of them singletons. Specimen: CD4+ T cells from blood. The receptors come from a human donor with juvenile idiopathic arthritis. Both conserved end residues are part of each CDR3. D genes are given only for firm matches. Clone size is given for some rows only: seen once, a few or many times, or a class if the clone is expanded.

V gene: TRBV7-3
D gene: NA
clone size: NA
J gene: TRBJ2-2
CDR3 DNA: TGTGCCAGCAGCGCCGCCGCCGGGGGAGGCCTCACCGGGGAGCTGTTTTTT
CDR3 protein: CASSAAAGGGLTGELFF

V gene: TRBV4-1
D gene: NA
clone size: NA
J gene: TRBJ1-5
CDR3 DNA: TGCGCCAGCAGCCAACTCCCGGAGTCAAATCAGCCCCAGCATTTT
CDR3 protein: CASSQLPESNQPQHF

V gene: TRBV2
D gene: TRBD1
clone size: NA
J gene: TRBJ2-5
CDR3 DNA: TGTGCCAGCTTCCGGGACAGGGGTGAGACCCAGTACTTC
CDR3 protein: CASFRDRGETQYF

V gene: TRBV15
D gene: NA
clone size: once
J gene: TRBJ2-2
CDR3 DNA: TGTGCCACCAGCAGACCTAACACCGGGGAGCTGTTTTTT
CDR3 protein: CATSRPNTGELFF

V gene: TRBV7-9
D gene: TRBD1
clone size: NA
J gene: TRBJ1-2
CDR3 DNA: TGTGCCAGCAGCACCACAACCGGGACAGACTATGGCTACACCTTC
CDR3 protein: CASSTTTGTDYGYTF

V gene: TRBV19
D gene: TRBD1
clone size: NA
J gene: TRBJ1-1
CDR3 DNA: TGTGCCAGTAGTGTGGGACAGGGAATAGGTTACACTGAAGCTTTCTTT
CDR3 protein: CASSVGQGIGYTEAFF

V gene: TRBV2
D gene: NA
clone size: NA
J gene: TRBJ1-4
CDR3 DNA: TGTGCCAGCAGTGGATTTGATACAACTGAAAAACTGTTTTTT
CDR3 protein: CASSGFDTTEKLFF

V gene: TRBV6-1
D gene: TRBD1
clone size: NA
J gene: TRBJ2-6
CDR3 DNA: TGTGCCAGCAGTGAACTAGACAGGGGGCAAAGGGCCAACGTCCTGACTTTC
CDR3 protein: CASSELDRGQRANVLTF

V gene: TRBV19
D gene: NA
clone size: NA
J gene: TRBJ1-2
CDR3 DNA: TGTGCCAGTAGTACTTTGACAGATCTATATGGCTACACCTTC
CDR3 protein: CASSTLTDLYGYTF

V gene: TRBV4-1
D gene: TRBD1
clone size: once
J gene: TRBJ2-5
CDR3 DNA: TGCGCCAGCAGCCCTTCGGGACAGGGTGAGACCCAGTACTTC
CDR3 protein: CASSPSGQGETQYF

V gene: TRBV5-1
D gene: TRBD2
clone size: NA
J gene: TRBJ2-4
CDR3 DNA: TGCGCCAGCAGCTTACTAGCGCTCACACTGGGTAGTGAAAACATTCAGTACTTC
CDR3 protein: CASSLLALTLGSENIQYF

V gene: TRBV9
D gene: TRBD1
clone size: NA
J gene: TRBJ1-2
CDR3 DNA: TGTGCCAGCAGCGTGGGTGATCCCGGGACAGGCTATGGCTACACCTTC
CDR3 protein: CASSVGDPGTGYGYTF

V gene: TRBV2
D gene: TRBD2
clone size: NA
J gene: TRBJ2-1
CDR3 DNA: TGTGCCAGCACCTGGATGGCTAGCGGCTACAATGAGCAGTTCTTC
CDR3 protein: CASTWMASGYNEQFF

V gene: TRBV7-2
D gene: NA
clone size: NA
J gene: TRBJ1-5
CDR3 DNA: TGTGCCAGCAGCTTAGGGGGCCAGCCCCAGCATTTT
CDR3 protein: CASSLGGQPQHF

V gene: TRBV18
D gene: NA
clone size: NA
J gene: TRBJ2-7
CDR3 DNA: TGTGCCAGCTCACTCACACAGGGCAACTACGAGCAGTACTTC
CDR3 protein: CASSLTQGNYEQYF

V gene: TRBV28
D gene: TRBD2
clone size: NA
J gene: TRBJ2-7
CDR3 DNA: TGTGCCAGCAGCAAGAGGCCCCTTAGCGGGAGCGGCGAGCAGTACTTC
CDR3 protein: CASSKRPLSGSGEQYF

V gene: TRBV19
D gene: NA
clone size: NA
J gene: TRBJ1-1
CDR3 DNA: TGTGCCAGTAGGACTAGGGGCACCCAGAACACTGAAGCTTTCTTT
CDR3 protein: CASRTRGTQNTEAFF

V gene: TRBV10-2
D gene: NA
clone size: NA
J gene: TRBJ2-7
CDR3 DNA: TGCGCCAGCAGTGAAGCCGGGAGACCCGGCGAGCAGTACTTC
CDR3 protein: CASSEAGRPGEQYF

V gene: TRBV28
D gene: NA
clone size: NA
J gene: TRBJ1-1
CDR3 DNA: TGTGCCAGCACCCAGACAGGCCATAACGCTGAAGCTTTCTTT
CDR3 protein: CASTQTGHNAEAFF

V gene: TRBV18
D gene: TRBD2
clone size: NA
J gene: TRBJ2-7
CDR3 DNA: TGTGCCAGCTCACTTCGCGGGAGCGGGAGTCCCTACGAGCGGTACTTC
CDR3 protein: CASSLRGSGSPYERYF

V gene: TRBV4-2
D gene: NA
clone size: NA
J gene: TRBJ1-1
CDR3 DNA: TGTGCCAGCAGCCAAAAACAGGGCCCGAACACTGAAGCTTTCTTT
CDR3 protein: CASSQKQGPNTEAFF

V gene: TRBV4-1
D gene: NA
clone size: NA
J gene: TRBJ1-5
CDR3 DNA: TGCGCCAGCAGCCAAGAAGTGCGGTTTCAGCCCCAGCATTTT
CDR3 protein: CASSQEVRFQPQHF

V gene: TRBV6-6
D gene: NA
clone size: NA
J gene: TRBJ2-1
CDR3 DNA: TGTGCCAGCAGCGACTCGGGTGTTGGGTCTGAGCAGTTCTTC
CDR3 protein: CASSDSGVGSEQFF

V gene: TRBV27
D gene: NA
clone size: NA
J gene: TRBJ1-3
CDR3 DNA: TGTGCCAGCAGTTTAAAGGGGGCTGGAAACACCATATATTTT
CDR3 protein: CASSLKGAGNTIYF

V gene: TRBV7-6
D gene: NA
clone size: NA
J gene: TRBJ2-7
CDR3 DNA: TGTGCCAGCAGCTTAGATCGGTCGTACGAGCAGTACTTC
CDR3 protein: CASSLDRSYEQYF

V gene: TRBV5-6
D gene: TRBD1
clone size: NA
J gene: TRBJ1-2
CDR3 DNA: TGTGCCAGCAGCTCACAGGGGCCAACGGACAAAGGCTACACCTTC
CDR3 protein: CASSSQGPTDKGYTF

V gene: TRBV10-1
D gene: NA
clone size: NA
J gene: TRBJ2-2
CDR3 DNA: TGCGCCACCTGGGGGACACAACTTAACACCGGGGAGCTGTTTTTT
CDR3 protein: CATWGTQLNTGELFF

V gene: TRBV7-7
D gene: NA
clone size: NA
J gene: TRBJ1-5
CDR3 DNA: TGTGCCAGCAGCTTCCTCTCAGATCAGCCCCAGCATTTT
CDR3 protein: CASSFLSDQPQHF

V gene: TRBV5-4
D gene: NA
clone size: NA
J gene: TRBJ2-2
CDR3 DNA: TGTGCCAGCAGCCCGAAAAGGCTCGGGAGTAACTCCGGGGAGCTGTTTTTT
CDR3 protein: CASSPKRLGSNSGELFF

V gene: TRBV5-1
D gene: NA
clone size: NA
J gene: TRBJ1-2
CDR3 DNA: TGCGCCAGCAGTTCCGGCTATGGCTACACCTTC
CDR3 protein: CASSSGYGYTF

V gene: TRBV5-8
D gene: TRBD1
clone size: NA
J gene: TRBJ1-1
CDR3 DNA: TGTGCCAGCAGACTCCCACGACACCTATACACGACAGGGAGGACTGAAGCTTTCTTT
CDR3 protein: CASRLPRHLYTTGRTEAFF

V gene: TRBV5-1
D gene: TRBD1
clone size: NA
J gene: TRBJ2-7
CDR3 DNA: TGCGCCAGCAGCCCCAGGGGACAGGGGGCTGGGGAGCAGTACTTC
CDR3 protein: CASSPRGQGAGEQYF

V gene: TRBV28
D gene: TRBD2
clone size: NA
J gene: TRBJ2-1
CDR3 DNA: TGTGCTTTAATCTCGACTAGCGGGAGGTTCTACAATGAGCAGTTCTTC
CDR3 protein: CALISTSGRFYNEQFF

V gene: TRBV30
D gene: NA
clone size: NA
J gene: TRBJ1-3
CDR3 DNA: TGTGCCTGGACACAGGGCTCTGCTGGAAACACCATATATTTT
CDR3 protein: CAWTQGSAGNTIYF

V gene: TRBV4-2
D gene: TRBD2
clone size: NA
J gene: TRBJ2-1
CDR3 DNA: TGTGCCAGCAGCCACGACCTTAGCGGGAACTACAATGAGCAGTTCTTC
CDR3 protein: CASSHDLSGNYNEQFF

V gene: TRBV5-1
D gene: NA
clone size: NA
J gene: TRBJ2-5
CDR3 DNA: TGCGCCAGCAGCTTGGGACTCAACAGGGAACAGACCCAGTACTTC
CDR3 protein: CASSLGLNREQTQYF

V gene: TRBV29-1
D gene: TRBD2
clone size: NA
J gene: TRBJ2-5
CDR3 DNA: TGCAGCGTTTCCGGGCTAGCGGGCCGCCAAGAGACCCAGTACTTC
CDR3 protein: CSVSGLAGRQETQYF

V gene: TRBV14
D gene: TRBD2
clone size: NA
J gene: TRBJ2-7
CDR3 DNA: TGTGCCAGCAGCCAAGTGCCGGCGGGAGATAGATACGAGCAGTACTTC
CDR3 protein: CASSQVPAGDRYEQYF

V gene: TRBV5-6
D gene: TRBD2
clone size: NA
J gene: TRBJ2-5
CDR3 DNA: TGTGCCAGCAGCTCTCAACTATGGGAGGGTCGGAAAGAGACCCAGTACTTC
CDR3 protein: CASSSQLWEGRKETQYF

V gene: TRBV6-6
D gene: TRBD1
clone size: NA
J gene: TRBJ1-5
CDR3 DNA: TGTGCCAGCAGTTACCGCACAGGGGTTGGTCAGCCCCAGCATTTT
CDR3 protein: CASSYRTGVGQPQHF

V gene: TRBV7-9
D gene: TRBD1
clone size: NA
J gene: TRBJ1-5
CDR3 DNA: TGTGCCAGCAGCCAAGGGACAGGTAAAGGTCAGCCCCAGCATTTT
CDR3 protein: CASSQGTGKGQPQHF

V gene: TRBV20-1
D gene: NA
clone size: NA
J gene: TRBJ1-1
CDR3 DNA: TGCAGTGCTGACGGACAGACGCCTTTCTTT
CDR3 protein: CSADGQTPFF